This entry lists 29 T cell receptor beta chains sequenced from one sample in a study of human T cells and chemical hapten exposure. The time point here: pre-sensitization, week 0. Treatment in this sample: therapeutic diphenylcyclopropenone sensitization with weekly scalp DPC. TCRdb redid the calling of the RACE reads with MiXCR, one entry per CDR3 protein. Of a few hundred thousand distinct CDR3 sequences detected, approximately 5.8% appear once; the ten largest clones hold roughly 8.2%. The sample was whole blood, taken in connection with sensitization to the hapten diphenylcyclopropenone (DPC). All receptors derive from a young woman with alopecia areata. Some clones in this sample may be carry-over from other donors' samples.

The chain is built from TRBV11-1 and TRBJ2-2; 10 nucleotides agree with TRBD1. The CDR3 is 13 amino acids. The germline V gene encodes CDR1 SGHAT and CDR2 FQDESV (reference sequence). V shed 10 bases, J shed 8 bases, and the junction held 7 bases outside the gene matches. CDR3 in amino acids: CATRQGASGELFF. As DNA, the CDR3 is TGTGCCACCCGACAGGGGGCATCGGGGGAGCTGTTTTTT. Supplemented by reference TRBV11-1 and TRBJ2-2, the full variable domain reads EAEVAQSPRYKITEKSQAVAFWCDPISGHATLYWYRQILGQGPELLVQFQDESVVDDSQLPKDRFSAERLKGVDSTLKIQPAELGDSAMYLCATRQGASGELFFGEGSRLTVL.

This clonotype occurred a few times. The J gene is TRBJ1-1, the V gene TRBV14; 8 bases align to TRBD1. The CDR3 is 14 residues long. Germline CDR1 and CDR2: SGHDN and FVKESK. V lost 3 bases and J lost 0; bases outside the gene matches: 0. CDR3 sequence (DNA): TGTGCCAGCAGCCAGGACAGGGTGAACACTGAAGCTTTCTTT. It yields the protein CASSQDRVNTEAFF. The full variable domain, completed using reference TRBV14 and TRBJ1-1, is EAGVTQFPSHSVIEKGQTVTLRCDPISGHDNLYWYRRVMGKEIKFLLHFVKESKQDESGMPNNRFLAERTGGTYSTLKVQPAELEDSGVYFCASSQDRVNTEAFFGQGTRLTVV.

This clonotype showed up just a few times. The rearrangement uses TRBV7-2 and TRBJ1-1; D remains unclear. Trimming shortened V by 5 bases and J by 7 bases, and 14 bases separated the two germline ends. The CDR3 covers 13 residues. CDR1 is SGHTA and CDR2 is FQGNSA in the germline V gene. The chain's CDR3 is CASSPWNSLEAFF. The DNA for the CDR3 is TGTGCCAGCAGCCCTTGGAACTCCCTTGAAGCTTTCTTT.

In this sample, this clonotype turned up a few times. The rearrangement joins TRBV24-1 to TRBJ2-3; no definite D call. Germline V gene lookup returns CDR1 KGHDR and CDR2 SFDVKD. V was clipped by 9 bases and J by 4 bases, with 13 bases between them. The CDR3 extends over 13 amino acids. CDR3 in amino acids: CATRREGADTQYF. The CDR3 nucleotides are TGTGCCACCCGGAGAGAAGGAGCAGATACGCAGTATTTT.

This clonotype has just a few counts. The CDR3 region has the DNA TGTGCCAGCAGTCTCGGACTAGCGGGGGATCTTGATACGCAGTATTTT. Its translation is CASSLGLAGDLDTQYF. The chain is built from TRBV12-3 or TRBV12-4 and TRBJ2-3; TRBD2 aligns across 13 bases. Trimming took 5 bases from V and 6 from J; bases not matched to a gene: 8. The CDR3 contains 16 residues.

Ten or more counts support this clonotype. This chain connects TRBV6-5 to TRBJ1-3, with D perhaps TRBD1 (5 bases). CDR1 is MNHEY, CDR2 SVGAGI, per germline. CDR3 length: 19 amino acids. V lost 2 bases and J 0 bases, leaving 20 bases between the germline ends. The CDR3 region has the DNA TGTGCCAGCAGTTACGTTAGGGCGGGGCAGGTCAGCTCTGGAAACACCATATATTTT. This translates into CASSYVRAGQVSSGNTIYF.

In its sample, this clonotype was seen many times. The V call is TRBV18, the J call TRBJ2-5, with TRBD1 identical over 7 bases. The germline CDR1 and CDR2 sequences are KGHSH and LQKENI. This CDR3 is 15 amino acids long. V lost 3 bases to trimming and J lost 0 bases; unmatched junction nucleotides: 4. The CDR3 loop reads CASSPPDRDQETQYF. In DNA, the CDR3 is TGTGCCAGCTCACCGCCCGACAGGGACCAAGAGACCCAGTACTTC.

The chain is built from TRBV24-1 and TRBJ2-3; 10 bases line up with TRBD1. CDR1 KGHDR and CDR2 SFDVKD come from the germline V gene. V gave up 3 bases and J gave up 6 bases; unmatched junction bases: 2. This CDR3 contains 14 residues. The CDR3 region has the DNA TGTGCCACCAGTGATGGGACAGGGGACGATACGCAGTATTTT. Amino acids: CATSDGTGDDTQYF.

This clonotype was detected ten times or more. The V call is TRBV4-3, the J call TRBJ1-2; 8 bases are shared with TRBD1. The germline V gene encodes CDR1 LGHNA and CDR2 YSLEER. J gave up 3 bases and V 0 bases, and 3 bases lay outside the gene matches. There are 15 residues in the CDR3. For the CDR3, the DNA is TGCGCCAGCAGCCAAGAGAGGGACAGGCACTATGGCTACACCTTC. It specifies CASSQERDRHYGYTF.

The chain recombines TRBV7-9 with TRBJ2-5; maybe TRBD1 (5 bases). Germline assignment: CDR1 SEHNR and CDR2 FQNEAQ (reference sequence). This CDR3 comprises 14 residues. The V end was cut by 5 bases, the J end by 5 bases, with 15 bases between. CDR3 residues: CASSKTVIQETQYF. The CDR3, as DNA: TGTGCCAGCAGCAAGACAGTAATCCAGGAGACCCAGTACTTC.

The J gene is TRBJ2-2, the V gene TRBV12-3 or TRBV12-4; D uncertain. Trimming shortened V by 11 bases and J by 1 base, and 14 bases separated the two germline ends. The CDR3 loop spans 14 amino acids. CDR3 in DNA: TGTGCCGGGCAGGACGAGATGAACACCGGGGAGCTGTTTTTT. Encoded protein: CAGQDEMNTGELFF.

The chain combines TRBV27 with TRBJ2-5; TRBD2 matches at 9 bases. The length of the CDR3 is 15 residues. Losses at the gene ends were 2 bases for V and 4 bases for J; bases not matched to a gene: 5. Germline values: CDR1 MNHEY, CDR2 SMNVEV (reference sequence). CDR3 in DNA: TGTGCCAGCAGTTTAGGTAGCGGGGGTGCAGAGACCCAGTACTTC. Its translation: CASSLGSGGAETQYF.

In this sample, this clonotype turned up a few times. This chain uses TRBV7-2 with TRBJ2-7; perhaps TRBD2 as D (6 bases). The germline V gene encodes CDR1 SGHTA and CDR2 FQGNSA. The V and J ends lost 1 base and 4 bases respectively, with 11 bases between them. This CDR3 contains 14 residues. CDR3 protein: CASSLEGLMYEQYF. CDR3 nucleotide sequence: TGTGCCAGCAGCTTAGAGGGACTGATGTACGAGCAGTACTTC.

V usage is TRBV12-3 or TRBV12-4 and J usage is TRBJ2-2; D perhaps matches TRBD2 (5 bases). Trimming took 10 bases from V and 2 from J, leaving 11 bases between them. The CDR3 runs 13 residues. The CDR3 DNA is TGTGCCATAGGTCCGGGAAACACCGGGGAGCTGTTTTTT. Protein product: CAIGPGNTGELFF.

The gene calls are TRBV12-3 or TRBV12-4 and TRBJ2-3, with 9 bases lining up with TRBD1. V trimming: 6 bases; J trimming: 6 bases; junction bases outside the gene matches: 7. The CDR3 is made up of 14 amino acids. The CDR3 is CASRPTGGGDTQYF. CDR3 bases: TGTGCCAGCAGACCAACAGGGGGCGGCGATACGCAGTATTTT.

Note on this clonotype: A much larger clone lies one base from this, so it may be a read error. The chain carries TRBV12-3 or TRBV12-4 and TRBJ1-5, with D perhaps matching TRBD1 (5 bases). Trimming shortened V by 1 base and J by 4 bases, and 14 bases separated the two germline ends. The CDR3 length is 16 residues. CDR3 nucleotide sequence: TGTGCCAGCAGTTTAGAAGAGGGGATGCGAAATCAGCCCCAGCATTTT. Protein product: CASSLEEGMRNQPQHF.

This clonotype occurred a few times. The chain uses TRBV12-3 or TRBV12-4 and TRBJ2-7, with D uncertain. This CDR3 is 13 amino acids long. V was pared by 3 bases and J by 4 bases, with 10 bases between. DNA of the CDR3: TGTGCCAGCAGTTTCAGAGAGGCGTACGAGCAGTACTTC. Protein sequence: CASSFREAYEQYF.

This clonotype was recorded many times. For the CDR3, the DNA is TGTGCCAGCAGCCCCCCGGGGCCCTCTGGAAACACCATATATTTT. The encoded protein is CASSPPGPSGNTIYF. The genes are TRBV7-9 and TRBJ1-3, with D possibly being TRBD1 (5 bases). CDR1 SEHNR and CDR2 FQNEAQ come from the germline V gene (reference sequence). The CDR3 covers 15 residues. Trimming removed 5 bases from V and 0 bases from J, with 11 bases in between. Full variable domain (remainder filled in from reference TRBV7-9 and TRBJ1-3): DTGVSQNPRHKITKRGQNVTFRCDPISEHNRLYWYRQTLGQGPEFLTYFQNEAQLEKSRLLSDRFSAERPKGSFSTLEIQRTEQGDSAMYLCASSPPGPSGNTIYFGEGSWLTVV.

This CDR3 reads CAISRYGQANTEAFF. The CDR3 nucleotides are TGTGCCATCAGTAGATACGGACAGGCGAACACTGAAGCTTTCTTT. This chain joins TRBV10-3 and TRBJ1-1; TRBD1 aligns across 7 bases. CDR1 and CDR2 from the germline V gene are ENHRY and SYGVKD. CDR3 length equals 15 residues. V lost 5 bases and J lost 1; bases outside the gene matches: 7.

The chain combines TRBV4-3 with TRBJ2-1, with D perhaps matching TRBD1 or TRBD2 (7 bases each). This CDR3 region has 15 residues. V was cut by 0 bases and J by 8 bases, with 14 bases left in between. The germline CDR1 and CDR2 sequences are LGHNA and YSLEER. The CDR3 region is CASSQEAGGVHEQFF. The CDR3 nucleotides are TGCGCCAGCAGCCAAGAGGCAGGGGGGGTCCATGAGCAGTTCTTC.

This clonotype was observed at least ten times. The gene calls are TRBV20-1 and TRBJ1-2; D ambiguous. The V end was cut by 4 bases, the J end by 4 bases, with 13 bases between. Germline V gene lookup returns CDR1 DFQATT and CDR2 SNEGSKA (reference sequence). CDR3 length equals 13 residues. CDR3 sequence: CSATPGRIYGYTF. CDR3 nucleotide sequence: TGCAGTGCTACTCCAGGACGGATCTATGGCTACACCTTC.

This clonotype was detected a few times. The chain links TRBV7-9 to TRBJ1-5, with 10 bases identical to TRBD1. V dropped 1 base and J dropped 4; count of bases not matched to a gene: 4. The V gene's germline CDR1 is SEHNR and CDR2 FQNEAQ (reference sequence). CDR3 length equals 16 residues. The CDR3 loop is CASSLGQGAANQPQHF. The CDR3 DNA follows: TGTGCCAGCAGCTTAGGACAGGGGGCGGCAAATCAGCCCCAGCATTTT.

This clonotype was detected only a few times. This CDR3 is CAISDQDSYSNQPQHF. In DNA, the CDR3 is TGTGCCATCAGTGACCAGGACAGCTATAGCAATCAGCCCCAGCATTTT. V gene TRBV10-3 combines with J gene TRBJ1-5, with D perhaps TRBD1 (6 bases). V lost 3 bases to trimming and J lost 0 bases, with 12 bases between them. This CDR3 has 16 residues. Germline CDR1 and CDR2: ENHRY and SYGVKD.

Only a few counts were recorded for this clonotype. CDR3 loop: CASRAFGQPGTQHF. In nucleotides, the CDR3 is TGTGCCAGCAGGGCGTTCGGACAGCCCGGGACCCAGCATTTT. The chain uses TRBV2 and TRBJ1-5; a possible D gene is TRBD1 (6 bases). The length of the CDR3 is 14 residues. Trimming removed 6 bases from V and 11 bases from J, with 20 bases in between. The germline V gene has CDR1 SNHLY and CDR2 FYNNEI.

This clonotype turned up a few times. The V gene is TRBV4-2, the J gene TRBJ1-2; D is perhaps TRBD1 (6 bases). CDR3 length equals 15 residues. Between the trimmed V and J ends, which lost 0 bases and 3 bases, there was a span of 11 bases. From germline, CDR1 is LGHNA and CDR2 YNFKEQ. The CDR3 nucleotides are TGTGCCAGCAGCCAAGAAAAACAGGGATACTATGGCTACACCTTC. Translated: CASSQEKQGYYGYTF.

This clonotype was counted between two and nine times. The chain combines TRBV5-1 with TRBJ2-3; D possibly corresponds to TRBD1 (6 bases). V lost 0 bases to trimming and J lost 5 bases, with 13 bases between them. The CDR3 totals 15 residues. Germline CDR1 and CDR2: SGHRS and YFSETQ. CDR3 DNA sequence: TGCGCCAGCAGCTTGGCTGGCAGGGGTAGAGATACGCAGTATTTT. As protein: CASSLAGRGRDTQYF. Drawing the rest from reference TRBV5-1 and TRBJ2-3, the complete variable domain is KAGVTQTPRYLIKTRGQQVTLSCSPISGHRSVSWYQQTPGQGLQFLFEYFSETQRNKGNFPGRFSGRQFSNSRSEMNVSTLELGDSALYLCASSLAGRGRDTQYFGPGTRLTVL.

V usage is TRBV9 and J usage is TRBJ1-2, with D unresolved. CDR1 is SGDLS and CDR2 is YYNGEE in the germline V gene. The CDR3 totals 14 residues. V was shortened by 5 bases and J by 2 bases, with 13 bases between the two germline ends. The CDR3 sequence is CASSGAARNYGYTF. In DNA form, the CDR3 reads TGTGCCAGCAGTGGTGCCGCAAGAAACTATGGCTACACCTTC.

This clonotype was detected ten times or more. The CDR3 nucleotides read TGTGCCAGCTCACCATTCGAAGCCCCTGAAGCTTTCTTT. Translating gives CASSPFEAPEAFF. The chain links TRBV18 to TRBJ1-1, with D unresolved. Trimming took off 2 bases at V and 6 bases at J, with 10 bases between the two ends. The CDR3 length is 13 residues. The germline V gene encodes CDR1 KGHSH and CDR2 LQKENI.

This clonotype has a handful of counts. The chain is built from TRBV18 and TRBJ2-5, with D unresolved. Trimming left V 8 bases short and J 5 bases short, with 21 bases between. The CDR3 totals 15 residues. The germline V gene encodes CDR1 KGHSH and CDR2 LQKENI. In DNA form, the CDR3 reads TGTGCCAGCACATTACAGAACCAAGCGAGGGAGACCCAGTACTTC. It encodes CASTLQNQARETQYF. Full variable domain (outside the CDR3, taken from reference TRBV18 and TRBJ2-5): NAGVMQNPRHLVRRRGQEARLRCSPMKGHSHVYWYRQLPEEGLKFMVYLQKENIIDESGMPKERFSAEFPKEGPSILRIQQVVRGDSAAYFCASTLQNQARETQYFGPGTRLLVL.